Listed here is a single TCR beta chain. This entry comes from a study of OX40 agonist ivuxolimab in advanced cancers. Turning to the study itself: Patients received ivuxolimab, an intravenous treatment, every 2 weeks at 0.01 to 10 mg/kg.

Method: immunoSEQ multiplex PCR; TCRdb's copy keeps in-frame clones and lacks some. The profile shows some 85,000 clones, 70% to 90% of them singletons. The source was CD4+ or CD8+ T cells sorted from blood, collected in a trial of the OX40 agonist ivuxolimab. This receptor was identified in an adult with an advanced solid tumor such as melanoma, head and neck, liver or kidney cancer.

In DNA, the CDR3 is TGTGCCACCCGGACAGTTTATAGCAATCAGCCCCAGCATTTT. Its protein product is CATRTVYSNQPQHF. V gene TRBV28 combines with J gene TRBJ1-5; weak D call: TRBD1 (6 bases). Germline lookup yields CDR1 MDHEN and CDR2 SYDVKM. CDR3 length: 14 amino acids. Trimming took 10 bases from V and 0 from J, leaving 13 bases between them.